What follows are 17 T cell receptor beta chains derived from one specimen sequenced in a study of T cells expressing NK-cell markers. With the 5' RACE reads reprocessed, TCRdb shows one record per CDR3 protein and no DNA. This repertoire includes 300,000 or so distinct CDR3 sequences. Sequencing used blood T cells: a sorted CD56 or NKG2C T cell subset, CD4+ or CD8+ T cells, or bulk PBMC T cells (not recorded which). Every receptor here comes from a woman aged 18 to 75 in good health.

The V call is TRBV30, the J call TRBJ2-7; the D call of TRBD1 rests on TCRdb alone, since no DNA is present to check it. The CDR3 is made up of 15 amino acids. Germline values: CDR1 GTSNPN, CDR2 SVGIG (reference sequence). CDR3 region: CAWSQPGQGTYEQYF.

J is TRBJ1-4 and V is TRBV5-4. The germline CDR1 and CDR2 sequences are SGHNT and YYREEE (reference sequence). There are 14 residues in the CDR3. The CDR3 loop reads CASSSQEPNEKLFF.

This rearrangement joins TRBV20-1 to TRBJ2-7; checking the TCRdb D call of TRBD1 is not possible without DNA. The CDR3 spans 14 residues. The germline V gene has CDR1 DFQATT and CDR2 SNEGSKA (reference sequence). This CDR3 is CSATRRSSINEQYF.

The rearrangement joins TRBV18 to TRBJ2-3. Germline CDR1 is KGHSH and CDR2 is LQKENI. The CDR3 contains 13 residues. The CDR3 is CASSPGFGDTQYF.

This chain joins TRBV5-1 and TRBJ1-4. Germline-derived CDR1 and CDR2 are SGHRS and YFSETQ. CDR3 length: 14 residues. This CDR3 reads CASSLDLTNEKLFF.

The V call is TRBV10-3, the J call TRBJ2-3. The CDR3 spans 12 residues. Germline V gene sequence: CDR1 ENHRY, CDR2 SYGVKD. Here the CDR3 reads CAISGYTDTQYF.

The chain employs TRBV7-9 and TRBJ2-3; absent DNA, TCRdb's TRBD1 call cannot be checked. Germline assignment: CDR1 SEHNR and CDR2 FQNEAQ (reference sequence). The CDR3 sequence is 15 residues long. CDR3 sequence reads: CASSLDGGGTDTQYF.

The CDR3 loop is CASSQSQSNQPQHF. The chain joins TRBV23-1 to TRBJ1-5. TRBV23-1 is an ORF, with its function uncertain. The CDR3 loop spans 14 amino acids.

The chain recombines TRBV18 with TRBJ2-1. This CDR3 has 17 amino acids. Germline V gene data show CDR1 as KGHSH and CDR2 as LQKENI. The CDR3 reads CASSPLVVQRLYNEQFF.

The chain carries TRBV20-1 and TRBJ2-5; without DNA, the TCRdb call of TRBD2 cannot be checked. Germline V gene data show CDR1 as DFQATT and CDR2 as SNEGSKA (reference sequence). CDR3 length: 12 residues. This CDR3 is CSARGRNGNQYF.

CDR3: CASSFATSNQPQHF. V usage is TRBV28 and J usage is TRBJ1-5. CDR3 length equals 14 residues. Germline V gives CDR1 MDHEN, CDR2 SYDVKM.

This CDR3 reads CSARNDGLGTKETQYF. This rearrangement joins TRBV20-1 to TRBJ2-5; the TRBD2 assignment by TCRdb is unverifiable without DNA. Germline V gene lookup returns CDR1 DFQATT and CDR2 SNEGSKA (reference sequence). The CDR3 extends over 16 amino acids.

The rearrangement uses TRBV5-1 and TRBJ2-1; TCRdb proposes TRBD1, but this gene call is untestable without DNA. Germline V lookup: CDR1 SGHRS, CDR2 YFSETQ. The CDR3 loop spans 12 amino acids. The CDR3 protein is CASSLYQGAQFF.

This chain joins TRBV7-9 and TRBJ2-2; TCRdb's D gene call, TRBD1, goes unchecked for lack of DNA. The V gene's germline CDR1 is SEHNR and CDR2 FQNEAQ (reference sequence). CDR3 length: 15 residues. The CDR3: CASSSRGRLTGELFF.

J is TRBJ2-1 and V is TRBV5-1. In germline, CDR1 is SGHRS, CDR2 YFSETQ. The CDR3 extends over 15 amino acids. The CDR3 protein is CASSLDSSPYNEQFF.

CDR3 region: CASSLGAPGDQETQYF. The chain recombines TRBV5-1 with TRBJ2-5. The CDR3 loop spans 16 amino acids. The germline V gene has CDR1 SGHRS and CDR2 YFSETQ.

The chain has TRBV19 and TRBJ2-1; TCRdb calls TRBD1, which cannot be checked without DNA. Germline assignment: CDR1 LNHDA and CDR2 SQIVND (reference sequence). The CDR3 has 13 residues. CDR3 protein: CASRDRGRDEQFF.